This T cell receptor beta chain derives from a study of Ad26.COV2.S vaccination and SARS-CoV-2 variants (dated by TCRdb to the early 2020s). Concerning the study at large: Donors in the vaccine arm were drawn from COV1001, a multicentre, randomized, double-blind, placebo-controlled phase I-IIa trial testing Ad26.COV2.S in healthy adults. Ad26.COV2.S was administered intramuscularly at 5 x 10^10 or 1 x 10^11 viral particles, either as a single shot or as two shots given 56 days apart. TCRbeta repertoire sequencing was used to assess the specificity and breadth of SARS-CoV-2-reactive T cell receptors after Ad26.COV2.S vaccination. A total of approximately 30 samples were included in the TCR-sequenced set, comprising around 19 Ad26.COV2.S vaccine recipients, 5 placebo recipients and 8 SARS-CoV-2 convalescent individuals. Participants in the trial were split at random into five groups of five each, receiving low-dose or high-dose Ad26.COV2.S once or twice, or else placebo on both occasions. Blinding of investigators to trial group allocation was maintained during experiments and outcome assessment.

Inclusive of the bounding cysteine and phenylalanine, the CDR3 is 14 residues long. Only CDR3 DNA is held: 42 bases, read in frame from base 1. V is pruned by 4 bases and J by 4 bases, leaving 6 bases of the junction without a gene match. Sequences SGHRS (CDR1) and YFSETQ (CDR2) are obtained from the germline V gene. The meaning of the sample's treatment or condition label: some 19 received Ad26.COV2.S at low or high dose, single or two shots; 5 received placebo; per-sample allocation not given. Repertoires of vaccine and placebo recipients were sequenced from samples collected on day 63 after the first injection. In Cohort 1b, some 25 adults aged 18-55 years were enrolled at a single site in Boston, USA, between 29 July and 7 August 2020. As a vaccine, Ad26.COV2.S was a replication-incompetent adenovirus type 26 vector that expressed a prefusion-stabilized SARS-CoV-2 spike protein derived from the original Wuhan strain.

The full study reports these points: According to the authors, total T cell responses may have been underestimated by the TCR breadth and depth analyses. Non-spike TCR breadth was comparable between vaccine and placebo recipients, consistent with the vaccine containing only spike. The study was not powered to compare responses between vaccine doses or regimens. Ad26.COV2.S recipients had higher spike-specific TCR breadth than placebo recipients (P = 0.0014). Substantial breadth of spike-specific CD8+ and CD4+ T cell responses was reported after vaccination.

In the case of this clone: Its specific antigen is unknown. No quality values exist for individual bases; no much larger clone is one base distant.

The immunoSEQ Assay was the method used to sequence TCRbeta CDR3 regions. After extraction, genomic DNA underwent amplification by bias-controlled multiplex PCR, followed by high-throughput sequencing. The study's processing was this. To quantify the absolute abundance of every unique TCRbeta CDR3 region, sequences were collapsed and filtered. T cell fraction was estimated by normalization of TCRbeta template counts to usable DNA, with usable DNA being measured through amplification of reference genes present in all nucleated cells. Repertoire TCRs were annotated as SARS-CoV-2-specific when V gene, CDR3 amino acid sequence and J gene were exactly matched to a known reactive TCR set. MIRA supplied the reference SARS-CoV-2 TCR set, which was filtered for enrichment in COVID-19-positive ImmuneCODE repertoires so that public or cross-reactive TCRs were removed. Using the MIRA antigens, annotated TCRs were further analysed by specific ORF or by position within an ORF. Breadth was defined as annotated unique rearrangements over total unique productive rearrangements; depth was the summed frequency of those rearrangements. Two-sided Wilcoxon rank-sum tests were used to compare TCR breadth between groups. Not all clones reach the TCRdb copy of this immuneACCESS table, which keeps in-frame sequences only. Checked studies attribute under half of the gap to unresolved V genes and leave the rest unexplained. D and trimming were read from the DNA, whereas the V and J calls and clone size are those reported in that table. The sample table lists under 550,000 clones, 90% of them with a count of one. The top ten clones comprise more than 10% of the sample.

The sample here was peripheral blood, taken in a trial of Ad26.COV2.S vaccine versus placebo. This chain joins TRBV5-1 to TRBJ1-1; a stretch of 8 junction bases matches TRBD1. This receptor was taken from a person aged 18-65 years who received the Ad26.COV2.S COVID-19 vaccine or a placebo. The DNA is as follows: TGCGCCAGCAGCCCCGGACAGGGCCCCACTGAAGCTTTCTTT. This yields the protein CASSPGQGPTEAFF.